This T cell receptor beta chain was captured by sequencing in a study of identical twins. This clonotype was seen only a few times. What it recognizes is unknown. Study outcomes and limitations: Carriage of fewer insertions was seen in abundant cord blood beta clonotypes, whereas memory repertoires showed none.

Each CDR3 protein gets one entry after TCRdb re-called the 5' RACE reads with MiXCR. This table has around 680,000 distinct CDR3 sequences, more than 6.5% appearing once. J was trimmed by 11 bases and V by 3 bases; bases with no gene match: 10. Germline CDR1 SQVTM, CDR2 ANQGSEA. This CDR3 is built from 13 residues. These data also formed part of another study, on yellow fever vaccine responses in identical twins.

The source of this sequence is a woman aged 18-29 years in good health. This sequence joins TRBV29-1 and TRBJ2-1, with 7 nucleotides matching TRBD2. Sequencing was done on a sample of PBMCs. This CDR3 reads CSVDRTRGEQQFF. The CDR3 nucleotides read TGCAGCGTTGACCGGACTAGAGGGGAACAGCAGTTCTTC.